This T cell receptor (beta chain) was obtained from a study of PD-L1 blockade in urothelial cancer. Study-level background: At some point between 2013 and 2014 therapy began: atezolizumab 1,200 mg intravenously every 3 weeks.

The time point denotes: pretreatment peripheral blood. Pretreatment and on-treatment blood mononuclear cell samples were taken, totaling between 1 and 8 time points per patient. Repertoires were generated with immunoSEQ multiplex PCR, while TCRdb's copy carries only in-frame clones and drops some. The sample holds roughly 50,000 clones, about 83% seen once. From germline, CDR1 is SGHRS and CDR2 YFSETQ. CDR3 length: 14 amino acids. V was pared by 4 bases and J by 4 bases, with 14 bases between. The source is a woman aged 60-75 years with urothelial cancer. The sample consisted of PBMCs, taken around atezolizumab (anti-PD-L1) treatment. This chain joins TRBV5-1 and TRBJ1-2, with no clear D. The CDR3, as DNA: TGCGCCAGCAGCATCTCAGACTCAAGCTATGGCTACACCTTC. Protein: CASSISDSSYGYTF.